Listed here is a single T cell receptor beta chain. The antigen remains undetermined. All the people who gave samples were healthy bone marrow donors. PCR was performed using 60 Vbeta and 13 Jbeta primers. Profiling relied on immunoSEQ multiplex PCR, and the TCRdb table lists in-frame clones only, not all of them. The sample has about 130,000 clones, about 82% seen once; the top ten hold about 4.3%. These data belong to a study of cytomegalovirus exposure and HLA in healthy donors. Germline assignment: CDR1 MNHEY and CDR2 SVGAGI. The length of the CDR3 is 15 residues. Trimming removed 6 bases from V and 4 bases from J; junction bases left unmatched: 10. The study's findings and limits: TCR beta chain V- and J-gene trimming was linked, in a later analysis, to a missense variant in DCLRE1C.

The TCR comes from a man aged 30-40 years in good health. J is TRBJ2-5 and V is TRBV6-5, with 8 bases fitting TRBD2. Sequencing used PBMCs. The CDR3 protein is CASRGAGVGRETQYF. CDR3 in DNA: TGTGCCAGCAGAGGAGCGGGAGTCGGGAGAGAGACCCAGTACTTC.